The 32 T cell receptor beta chains below all came from one sample that was sequenced in a study of T cell repertoires in cytomegalovirus infection. No antigen has been identified for these receptors. Each CDR3 protein is one row after TCRdb ran MiXCR on the reads. The top ten hold roughly 25% of the sample, which has under 200,000 distinct CDR3 sequences, about 20% seen once. The sample here was CD8+ T cells from cultured PBMCs, taken from culture after CMV antigen stimulation. The receptor set was obtained from a human donor in good health (CMV status not recorded). Some clones in this sample may be carry-over from other donors' samples.

Of note for this clonotype: It may be a read error: a sequence one base away is much more abundant. The conserved phenylalanine or tryptophan is not found at the CDR3 terminus, so this likely reflects a read error. The chain is built from TRBV20-1 and TRBJ2-1, with 7 nucleotides matching TRBD1. Germline assignment: CDR1 DFQATT and CDR2 SNEGSKA (reference sequence). The CDR3 is made up of 14 amino acids. With 3 bases clipped from V and 9 bases from J, the junction kept 11 bases outside the gene matches. CDR3 sequence (DNA): TGCAGTGCTAGTAGGGGGACAGTCGGCCGTGAGCAGTTCTTA. Protein: CSASRGTVGREQFL.

This clonotype came up many times. Sequence at one end of the junction differs from germline and may be a read error. The rearrangement joins TRBV4-1 to TRBJ2-2, with a possible D match to TRBD2 (5 bases). This CDR3 is 14 amino acids long. The germline V gene has CDR1 MGHRA and CDR2 YSYEKL. The chain's CDR3 is CASSPGLNTGELFF. CDR3 nucleotide sequence: TGTGCCAGCAGCCCTGGACTGAACACCGGGGAGCTGTTTTTT.

This chain links TRBV5-6 with TRBJ2-7; D not resolved. The CDR3 runs to 14 residues. The germline V gene encodes CDR1 SGHDT and CDR2 YYEEEE. The V and J ends lost 4 bases and 0 bases respectively, with 11 bases between them. The CDR3 loop is CASSLSDLSYEQYF. The CDR3 region has the DNA TGTGCCAGCAGCCTCTCGGACCTCTCCTACGAGCAGTACTTC.

CDR3 region: CASSQPRQDLFAGANVLTF. The CDR3 DNA is TGTGCCAGCAGCCAACCCCGGCAGGACCTATTCGCTGGGGCCAACGTCCTGACTTTC. The J gene is TRBJ2-6, the V gene TRBV6-2 or TRBV6-3; D not certain. Trimming left V 6 bases short and J 2 bases short, with 23 bases between. The CDR3 extends over 19 amino acids. Germline CDR1 and CDR2: MNHEY and SVGEGT.

This clonotype was seen more than once but under ten times. The rearrangement links TRBV6-8 to TRBJ2-5, with D possibly TRBD1 on 6 matching bases. Trimming left V 2 bases short and J 1 base short, with 11 bases between. Germline assignment: CDR1 MNHGY and CDR2 SAAAGT. The CDR3 runs 15 residues. The CDR3 here is CASSYRTDIQETQYF. The CDR3 DNA reads TGTGCCAGCAGTTACCGGACAGATATCCAAGAGACCCAGTACTTC.

The rearrangement links TRBV13 to TRBJ2-1; D gene uncertain. Trimming took off 2 bases at V and 10 bases at J, with 12 bases between the two ends. This CDR3 has 13 amino acids. CDR1 and CDR2 from the germline V gene are PRHDT and FYEKMQ (reference sequence). CDR3 loop: CASSLTQYQEQFF. The CDR3 DNA reads as TGTGCCAGCAGCTTAACGCAGTATCAGGAGCAGTTCTTC.

There are a few counts of this clonotype. The chain carries TRBV12-3 or TRBV12-4 and TRBJ2-1; 8 nucleotides match TRBD2. With V trimmed by 4 bases and J by 4 bases, 15 bases remained unmatched. The CDR3 runs 18 residues. The DNA of the CDR3 is TGTGCCAGCAGTTCCTTCAACGCGGGGGGTGGTTCGTACAATGAGCAGTTCTTC. It codes for CASSSFNAGGGSYNEQFF.

This clonotype was observed a handful of times. The rearrangement links TRBV4-1 to TRBJ1-5; 7 bases are a match to TRBD1. This CDR3 is built from 15 residues. The germline gives CDR1 MGHRA, CDR2 YSYEKL. The junction had 8 bases not matched to a gene; V was cut back by 2 bases and J by 7 bases. The CDR3 DNA reads as TGCGCCAGCAGCCAAAGAGGAGGGGGCGGACAGCCCCAGCATTTT. Translation: CASSQRGGGGQPQHF.

The chain couples TRBV6-2 or TRBV6-3 to TRBJ2-3; D is undetermined. The V and J ends lost 2 bases and 5 bases respectively, with 14 bases between them. Germline CDR1 and CDR2: MNHEY and SVGEGT. This CDR3 comprises 15 residues. The CDR3 loop reads CASSYPLAVGDTQYF. CDR3 nucleotides: TGTGCCAGCAGTTACCCCCTGGCGGTAGGAGATACGCAGTATTTT.

Concerning this clonotype itself: The junction differs from germline at one of its ends, possibly a read error. The rearrangement uses TRBV7-9 and TRBJ1-5; D gene unclear. The CDR3 covers 14 residues. Germline lookup yields CDR1 SEHNR and CDR2 FQNEAQ (reference sequence). The CDR3 region has the DNA TGTGCCAGCAGCCCCCCGGGTAGCGATCAGCCCCAGCATTTT. This translates into CASSPPGSDQPQHF.

The rearrangement links TRBV6-2 or TRBV6-3 to TRBJ2-2; 8 positions match TRBD2. The CDR3 is 17 amino acids. With 0 bases clipped from V and 1 base from J, the junction kept 4 bases outside the gene matches. CDR1 MNHEY and CDR2 SVGEGT come from the germline V gene. CDR3 in DNA: TGTGCCAGCAGTTACTCGGCTAGCGGGCGGAACACCGGGGAGCTGTTTTTT. Translating it yields CASSYSASGRNTGELFF.

The genes are TRBV6-6 and TRBJ1-2; the D gene is possibly TRBD1 (6 bases). Trimming removed 6 bases at V and 7 bases at J, with 18 bases between. This CDR3 is 14 amino acids long. Germline CDR1 is MNHNY and CDR2 is SVGAGI (reference sequence). CDR3 coding DNA: TGTGCCAGCAGCCCCAGGGGTAGTCACGTTGGCTACACCTTC. Amino acids: CASSPRGSHVGYTF.

V usage is TRBV27 and J usage is TRBJ1-5; 7 bases fit TRBD1. Trimming cost V 5 bases and J 4 bases; bases outside gene matches: 5. The CDR3 runs to 14 residues. Germline V gene lookup returns CDR1 MNHEY and CDR2 SMNVEV (reference sequence). Here the CDR3 reads CASSKQGINQPQHF. Here the CDR3 DNA reads TGTGCCAGCAGTAAACAGGGGATTAATCAGCCCCAGCATTTT.

This clonotype was detected only a few times. The chain has TRBV4-1 and TRBJ2-5; D remains ambiguous. CDR3 length: 12 residues. Per germline, CDR1 MGHRA and CDR2 YSYEKL. Trimming took off 2 bases at V and 6 bases at J, with 7 bases between the two ends. The CDR3 DNA is TGCGCCAGCAGCCAACCATCACAGACCCAGTACTTC. This codes for CASSQPSQTQYF.

The chain combines TRBV7-2 with TRBJ2-7, with 8 bases fitting TRBD2. Trimming removed 1 base from V and 5 bases from J; junction bases left unmatched: 10. The CDR3 is made up of 16 amino acids. Germline values: CDR1 SGHTA, CDR2 FQGNSA. The CDR3 region has the DNA TGTGCCAGCAGCTTAGGTTTTGGCGGGGGGATCGACGAGCAGTACTTC. Its translation: CASSLGFGGGIDEQYF. Variable domain in full (rest from reference TRBV7-2 and TRBJ2-7): GAGVSQSPSNKVTEKGKDVELRCDPISGHTALYWYRQSLGQGLEFLIYFQGNSAPDKSGLPSDRFSAERTGGSVSTLTIQRTQQEDSAVYLCASSLGFGGGIDEQYFGPGTRLTVT.

This clonotype was counted a few times. The genes are TRBV2 and TRBJ1-4; no clear D. V gave up 4 bases and J gave up 8 bases, with 11 bases separating them. The CDR3 spans 13 residues. Germline CDR1 SNHLY, CDR2 FYNNEI. CDR3 region: CASSVIAGEKLFF. The DNA for the CDR3 is TGTGCCAGCAGTGTTATCGCGGGCGAAAAACTGTTTTTT. Combining the CDR3 with reference TRBV2 and TRBJ1-4 gives the whole variable domain EPEVTQTPSHQVTQMGQEVILRCVPISNHLYFYWYRQILGQKVEFLVSFYNNEISEKSEIFDDQFSVERPDGSNFTLKIRSTKLEDSAMYFCASSVIAGEKLFFGSGTQLSVL.

The chain uses TRBV10-2 and TRBJ1-1, with D possibly being TRBD1 (6 bases). The CDR3 has 16 residues. Germline CDR1 is WSHSY and CDR2 is SAAADI. Trimming removed 6 bases at V and 6 bases at J, with 23 bases between. CDR3 residues: CASRDPRRGGLPEAFF. CDR3 in DNA: TGCGCCAGCAGGGACCCCAGACGCGGGGGGCTCCCTGAAGCTTTCTTT.

This chain connects TRBV7-2 to TRBJ1-5, with 7 bases lining up with TRBD1. V was pared by 8 bases and J by 9 bases, with 7 bases of the junction left unmatched. Germline V CDR1 and CDR2: SGHTA, FQGNSA. The CDR3 extends over 12 amino acids. CDR3 sequence (DNA): TGTGCCAGCTGCTCCCGGACAGGGCCCCAGCATTTT. Translated: CASCSRTGPQHF.

The chain couples TRBV7-9 to TRBJ2-7; possible D gene TRBD1, 6 bases. Trimming took off 5 bases at V and 2 bases at J, with 19 bases between the two ends. CDR1 SEHNR and CDR2 FQNEAQ come from the germline V gene (reference sequence). The CDR3 is 16 amino acids. The CDR3 loop is CASSGRTVGTTYEQYF. In DNA, the CDR3 is TGTGCCAGCAGCGGAAGGACAGTGGGAACCACCTACGAGCAGTACTTC.

This clonotype was counted between two and nine times. The genes are TRBV4-1 and TRBJ1-5; D gene unclear. Per the germline V gene, CDR1 is MGHRA and CDR2 is YSYEKL. V was shortened by 0 bases and J by 0 bases, with 6 bases between the two germline ends. The CDR3 length is 15 residues. CDR3 loop: CASSQEAGSNQPQHF. The DNA for the CDR3 is TGCGCCAGCAGCCAAGAGGCAGGTAGCAATCAGCCCCAGCATTTT.

The rearrangement links TRBV7-2 to TRBJ1-2, with 8 bases that match TRBD1. J gave up 0 bases and V 2 bases, and 8 bases lay outside the gene matches. There are 17 residues in the CDR3. Per germline, CDR1 SGHTA and CDR2 FQGNSA. The CDR3 coding sequence is TGTGCCAGCAGCTTATCAGGGGGCACCGTGGCTAACTATGGCTACACCTTC. As protein: CASSLSGGTVANYGYTF.

This rearrangement joins TRBV3-1 to TRBJ2-1; D ambiguous. CDR1 and CDR2 (germline): LGHDT, YNNKEL (reference sequence). The CDR3 length is 14 residues. V gave up 0 bases and J gave up 4 bases, with 7 bases separating them. CDR3 region: CASSQEGVYNEQFF. CDR3 nucleotide sequence: TGTGCCAGCAGCCAAGAGGGCGTGTACAATGAGCAGTTCTTC.

This clonotype was observed a few times. The rearrangement joins TRBV7-8 to TRBJ1-1; D is perhaps TRBD1 (5 bases). V was clipped by 0 bases and J by 0 bases, with 11 bases between them. This CDR3 has 16 amino acids. CDR1 is SGHVS, CDR2 FQNEAQ, per germline. Here the CDR3 DNA reads TGTGCCAGCAGCTTAGCGGGGGTGTGGGTGAACACTGAAGCTTTCTTT. Encoded protein: CASSLAGVWVNTEAFF.

This chain uses TRBV4-2 with TRBJ2-7; D is unresolved. CDR1 and CDR2 (germline): LGHNA, YNFKEQ. This CDR3 contains 16 residues. Trimming shortened V by 4 bases and J by 2 bases, and 18 bases separated the two germline ends. This CDR3 is CASSLEAQGNPYEQYF. The DNA of the CDR3 is TGTGCCAGCAGCCTAGAGGCCCAAGGAAATCCCTACGAGCAGTACTTC.

The CDR3 is CASSLGPGDATNEKLFF. CDR3 nucleotide sequence: TGTGCCAGCAGTTTAGGGCCAGGGGATGCAACTAATGAAAAACTGTTTTTT. The chain has TRBV12-3 or TRBV12-4 and TRBJ1-4; D is perhaps TRBD1 (6 bases). With 1 base removed from V and 0 bases from J, the gap between germline ends came to 12 bases. This CDR3 is 17 amino acids long.

This clonotype was seen a handful of times. This chain links TRBV7-6 with TRBJ2-1; 8 bases match TRBD2. The CDR3 is 15 amino acids. With 8 bases clipped from V and 9 bases from J, the junction kept 15 bases outside the gene matches. Per the germline V gene, CDR1 is SGHVS and CDR2 is FNYEAQ. CDR3 DNA: TGTGCCAGCCGCTATGGGACTAGAGCAATGGGTGAGCAGTTCTTC. This gives the protein CASRYGTRAMGEQFF.

V usage is TRBV7-2 and J usage is TRBJ2-1, with a possible D match to TRBD2 (7 bases). This CDR3 comprises 15 residues. The germline V and J ends were trimmed by 3 bases and 2 bases, with 11 bases remaining between them. Germline V gene data show CDR1 as SGHTA and CDR2 as FQGNSA. The CDR3 region is CASSFGGGPYNEQFF. As DNA, the CDR3 is TGTGCCAGCAGCTTCGGCGGGGGCCCCTACAATGAGCAGTTCTTC.

There are a few counts of this clonotype. The chain carries TRBV7-2 and TRBJ1-6, with D maybe TRBD1 (6 bases). Germline V gene lookup returns CDR1 SGHTA and CDR2 FQGNSA. V lost 1 base to trimming and J lost 6 bases, with 13 bases between them. The CDR3 runs to 16 residues. CDR3 DNA sequence: TGTGCCAGCAGCTTAGATTCGGCCAGGGGTAATTCACCCCTCCACTTT. Translated, it gives CASSLDSARGNSPLHF. Together with reference TRBV7-2 and TRBJ1-6, the CDR3 gives the full variable domain: GAGVSQSPSNKVTEKGKDVELRCDPISGHTALYWYRQSLGQGLEFLIYFQGNSAPDKSGLPSDRFSAERTGGSVSTLTIQRTQQEDSAVYLCASSLDSARGNSPLHFGNGTRLTVT.

This clonotype has more than one count but fewer than ten. This chain joins TRBV6-8 and TRBJ2-1; D gene ambiguous. The CDR3 extends over 12 amino acids. The germline V and J ends were trimmed by 2 bases and 9 bases, with 8 bases remaining between them. Germline CDR1 MNHGY, CDR2 SAAAGT. CDR3 coding DNA: TGTGCCAGCAGTTACGTTGGATCTGAGCAGTTCTTC. It codes for CASSYVGSEQFF.

V and J are TRBV7-2 and TRBJ1-2, with TRBD1 matching 11 bases. With 5 bases clipped from V and 4 bases from J, the junction kept 6 bases outside the gene matches. This CDR3 has 15 amino acids. The germline V gene has CDR1 SGHTA and CDR2 FQGNSA. Here the CDR3 DNA reads TGTGCCAGCAGCCAAGGACAGGGGGCCACCTATGGCTACACCTTC. This encodes CASSQGQGATYGYTF.

The chain combines TRBV6-2 or TRBV6-3 with TRBJ2-1; D not certain. The V gene lost 5 bases and the J gene lost 8 bases, with 10 bases spanning the gap. The CDR3 contains 12 residues. Germline assignment: CDR1 MNHEY and CDR2 SVGEGT. The CDR3 bases are TGTGCCAGCAGTGGCAGTGGGGATGAGCAGTTCTTC. Its translation: CASSGSGDEQFF.

The chain recombines TRBV10-3 with TRBJ1-5; 7 bases are a match to TRBD1. The CDR3 is 14 amino acids. Germline V gives CDR1 ENHRY, CDR2 SYGVKD. Unmatched junction bases numbered 4, after V lost 5 bases and J lost 3 bases. The CDR3 DNA reads as TGTGCCATCAGTACAGGGGCTTTCAATCAGCCCCAGCATTTT. Amino acids: CAISTGAFNQPQHF.